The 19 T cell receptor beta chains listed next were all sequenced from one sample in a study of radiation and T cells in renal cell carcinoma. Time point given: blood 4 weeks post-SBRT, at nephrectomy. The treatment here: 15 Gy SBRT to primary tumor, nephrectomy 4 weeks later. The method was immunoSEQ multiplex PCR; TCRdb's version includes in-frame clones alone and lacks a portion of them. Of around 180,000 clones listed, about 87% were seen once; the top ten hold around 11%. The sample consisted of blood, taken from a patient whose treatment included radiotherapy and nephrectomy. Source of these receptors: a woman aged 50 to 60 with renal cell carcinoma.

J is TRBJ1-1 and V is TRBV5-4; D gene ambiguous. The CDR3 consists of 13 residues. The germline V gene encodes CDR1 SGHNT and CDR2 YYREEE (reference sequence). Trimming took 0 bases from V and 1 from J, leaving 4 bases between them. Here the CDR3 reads CASSLGSNTEAFF. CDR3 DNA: TGTGCCAGCAGCTTGGGGTCGAACACTGAAGCTTTCTTT.

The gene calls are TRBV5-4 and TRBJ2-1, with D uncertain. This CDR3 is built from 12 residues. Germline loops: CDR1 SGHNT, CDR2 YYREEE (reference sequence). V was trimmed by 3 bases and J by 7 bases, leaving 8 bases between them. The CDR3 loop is CASSSDGNEQFF. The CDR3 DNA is TGTGCCAGCAGCTCGGACGGTAATGAGCAGTTCTTC.

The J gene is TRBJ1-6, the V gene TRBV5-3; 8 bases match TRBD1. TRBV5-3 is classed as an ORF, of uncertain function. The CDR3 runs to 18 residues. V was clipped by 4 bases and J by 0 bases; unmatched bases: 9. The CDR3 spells CARSARQGLGSYNSPLHF. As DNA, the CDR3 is TGTGCCAGAAGCGCCCGACAGGGGCTCGGCTCCTATAATTCACCCCTCCACTTT.

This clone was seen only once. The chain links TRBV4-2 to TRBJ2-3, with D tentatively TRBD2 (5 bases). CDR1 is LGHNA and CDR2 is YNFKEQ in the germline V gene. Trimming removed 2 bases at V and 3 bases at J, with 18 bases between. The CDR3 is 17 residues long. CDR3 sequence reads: CASSQTLGRGWTDTQYF. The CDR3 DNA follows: TGTGCCAGCAGCCAAACACTAGGACGAGGTTGGACAGATACGCAGTATTTT.

The CDR3 bases are TGTGCCAGCAGCCCACCGACAGGGAGTGGCTACACCTTC. It codes for CASSPPTGSGYTF. The chain joins TRBV11-2 to TRBJ1-2; 7 positions match TRBD1. The CDR3 is 13 amino acids. Per germline, CDR1 SGHAT and CDR2 FQNNGV. Trimming cost V 5 bases and J 7 bases; bases outside gene matches: 7.

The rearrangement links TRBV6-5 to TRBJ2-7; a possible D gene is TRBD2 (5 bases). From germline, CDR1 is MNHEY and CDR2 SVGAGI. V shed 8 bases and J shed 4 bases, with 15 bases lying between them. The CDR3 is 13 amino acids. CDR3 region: CASSSRDLYEQYF. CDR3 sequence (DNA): TGTGCCAGCTCCTCTCGGGATCTTTACGAGCAGTACTTC.

CDR3 sequence (DNA): TGTGCCAGTAGTATAGCAGACGCGAGAAACATTCAGTACTTC. Translated, it gives CASSIADARNIQYF. This chain uses TRBV19 with TRBJ2-4, with D uncertain. Per germline, CDR1 LNHDA and CDR2 SQIVND (reference sequence). The CDR3 sequence is 14 residues long. V was clipped by 1 base and J by 6 bases, with 10 bases between them. Full variable domain (rest looked up from reference TRBV19 and TRBJ2-4): DGGITQSPKYLFRKEGQNVTLSCEQNLNHDAMYWYRQDPGQGLRLIYYSQIVNDFQKGDIAEGYSVSREKKESFPLTVTSAQKNPTAFYLCASSIADARNIQYFGAGTRLSVL.

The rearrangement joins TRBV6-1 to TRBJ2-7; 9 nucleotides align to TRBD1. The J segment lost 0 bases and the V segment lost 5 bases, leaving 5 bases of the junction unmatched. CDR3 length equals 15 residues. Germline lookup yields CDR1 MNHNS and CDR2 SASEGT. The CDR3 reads CASSTTGGYSYEQYF. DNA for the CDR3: TGTGCCAGCAGTACGACAGGGGGGTACTCCTACGAGCAGTACTTC.

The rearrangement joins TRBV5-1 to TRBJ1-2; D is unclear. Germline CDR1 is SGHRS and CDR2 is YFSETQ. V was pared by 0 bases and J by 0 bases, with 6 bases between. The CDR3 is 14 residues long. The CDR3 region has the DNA TGCGCCAGCAGCTTGGACAGTACTAACTATGGCTACACCTTC. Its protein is CASSLDSTNYGYTF.

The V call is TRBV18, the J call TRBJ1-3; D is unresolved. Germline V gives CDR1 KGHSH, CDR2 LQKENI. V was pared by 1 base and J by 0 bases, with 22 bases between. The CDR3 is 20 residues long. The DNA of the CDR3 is TGTGCCAGCTCACCACTCTCCCTTGTAAGTCGAGTGAGCTCTGGAAACACCATATATTTT. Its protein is CASSPLSLVSRVSSGNTIYF.

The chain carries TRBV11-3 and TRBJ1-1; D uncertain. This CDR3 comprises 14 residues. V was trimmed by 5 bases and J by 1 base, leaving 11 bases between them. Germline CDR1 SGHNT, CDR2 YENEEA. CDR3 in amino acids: CASSQGQANTEAFF. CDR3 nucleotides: TGTGCCAGCAGCCAAGGCCAGGCGAACACTGAAGCTTTCTTT.

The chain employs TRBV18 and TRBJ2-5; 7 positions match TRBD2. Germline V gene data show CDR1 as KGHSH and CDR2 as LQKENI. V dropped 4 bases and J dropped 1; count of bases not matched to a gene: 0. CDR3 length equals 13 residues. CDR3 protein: CASSRTSQETQYF. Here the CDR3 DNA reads TGTGCCAGCTCACGGACTAGCCAAGAGACCCAGTACTTC.

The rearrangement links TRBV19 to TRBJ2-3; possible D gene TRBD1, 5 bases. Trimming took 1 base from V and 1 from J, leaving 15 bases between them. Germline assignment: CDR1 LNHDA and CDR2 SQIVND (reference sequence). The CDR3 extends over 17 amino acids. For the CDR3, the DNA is TGTGCCAGTAGTATAGGCAAGGGGCCGCGAGGCACAGATACGCAGTATTTT. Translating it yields CASSIGKGPRGTDTQYF. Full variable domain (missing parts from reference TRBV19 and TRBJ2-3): DGGITQSPKYLFRKEGQNVTLSCEQNLNHDAMYWYRQDPGQGLRLIYYSQIVNDFQKGDIAEGYSVSREKKESFPLTVTSAQKNPTAFYLCASSIGKGPRGTDTQYFGPGTRLTVL.

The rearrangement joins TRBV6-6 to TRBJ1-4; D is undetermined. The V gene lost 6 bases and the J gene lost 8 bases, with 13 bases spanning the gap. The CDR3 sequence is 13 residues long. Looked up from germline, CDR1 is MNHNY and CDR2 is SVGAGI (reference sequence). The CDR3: CASSERSGEKLFF. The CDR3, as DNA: TGTGCCAGCAGCGAAAGGTCGGGGGAAAAACTGTTTTTT.

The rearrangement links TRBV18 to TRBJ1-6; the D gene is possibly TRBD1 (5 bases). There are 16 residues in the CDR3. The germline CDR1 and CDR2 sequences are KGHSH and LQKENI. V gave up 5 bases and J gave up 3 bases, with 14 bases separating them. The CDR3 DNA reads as TGTGCCAGCTCAAGTGGGACGGAGGTCTATAATTCACCCCTCCACTTT. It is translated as CASSSGTEVYNSPLHF. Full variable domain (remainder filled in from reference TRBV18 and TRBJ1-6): NAGVMQNPRHLVRRRGQEARLRCSPMKGHSHVYWYRQLPEEGLKFMVYLQKENIIDESGMPKERFSAEFPKEGPSILRIQQVVRGDSAAYFCASSSGTEVYNSPLHFGNGTRLTVT.

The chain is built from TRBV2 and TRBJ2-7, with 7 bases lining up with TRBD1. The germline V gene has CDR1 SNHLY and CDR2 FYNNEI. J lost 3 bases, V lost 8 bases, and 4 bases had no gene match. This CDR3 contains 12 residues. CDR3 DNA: TGTGCCAGCGGCCGGACAGGCTACGAGCAGTACTTC. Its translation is CASGRTGYEQYF. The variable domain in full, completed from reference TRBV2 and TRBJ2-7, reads EPEVTQTPSHQVTQMGQEVILRCVPISNHLYFYWYRQILGQKVEFLVSFYNNEISEKSEIFDDQFSVERPDGSNFTLKIRSTKLEDSAMYFCASGRTGYEQYFGPGTRLTVT.

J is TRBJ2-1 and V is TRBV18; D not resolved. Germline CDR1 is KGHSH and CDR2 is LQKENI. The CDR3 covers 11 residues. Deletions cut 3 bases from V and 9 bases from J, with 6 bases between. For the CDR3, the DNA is TGTGCCAGCTCACCGTCAAGTGAGCAGTTCTTC. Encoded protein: CASSPSSEQFF. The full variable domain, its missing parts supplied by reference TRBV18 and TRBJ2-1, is NAGVMQNPRHLVRRRGQEARLRCSPMKGHSHVYWYRQLPEEGLKFMVYLQKENIIDESGMPKERFSAEFPKEGPSILRIQQVVRGDSAAYFCASSPSSEQFFGPGTRLTVL.

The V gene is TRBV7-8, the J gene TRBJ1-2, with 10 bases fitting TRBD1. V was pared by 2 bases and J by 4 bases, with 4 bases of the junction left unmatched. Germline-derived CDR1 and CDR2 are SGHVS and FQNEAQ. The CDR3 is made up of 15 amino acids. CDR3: CASSLSGDRGYGYTF. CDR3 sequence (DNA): TGTGCCAGCAGCTTATCCGGGGACAGGGGCTATGGCTACACCTTC.

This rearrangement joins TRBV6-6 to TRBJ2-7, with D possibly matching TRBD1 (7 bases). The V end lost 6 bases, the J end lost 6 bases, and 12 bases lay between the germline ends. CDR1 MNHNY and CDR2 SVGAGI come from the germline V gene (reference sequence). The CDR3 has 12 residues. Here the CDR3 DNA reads TGTGCCAGCAGGCAGGGGGGTGGCGAGCAGTACTTC. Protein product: CASRQGGGEQYF.